A selection of T cell receptor beta chains follows, all from one sample in a study of T cells in Graves' hyperthyroidism and ophthalmopathy. TCRdb passed the multiplex PCR reads through MiXCR, listing each CDR3 protein once. The sample holds 380,000 or so distinct CDR3 sequences; roughly 14% are singletons and the top ten take around 23%. Sequenced sample: blood. The receptors were gathered from a woman aged 25 to 39 with Graves' hyperthyroidism. Each CDR3 is given with its conserved first and last residue. Fields, in order: V gene, J gene, clone size, D gene, CDR3 DNA, CDR3 protein. The D gene is left open where the match is weak. Size values are once, few and many counts, or a class for expanded clones, and some rows have none.

>TRBV5-4|TRBJ2-1|few|NA
TGTGCCAGCAGCTTTGAACGTGGGAGCTCCTACAATGAGCAGTTCTTC
CASSFERGSSYNEQFF
>TRBV9|TRBJ2-2|NA|NA
TGTGCCAGCAGCGTACATCCCGGGGGCGACACCGGGGAGCTGTTTTTT
CASSVHPGGDTGELFF
>TRBV18|TRBJ2-6|NA|NA
TGTGCCAGCTCACCAGCCGAGTCTGGGGCCAACGTCCTGACTTTC
CASSPAESGANVLTF
>TRBV19|TRBJ1-1|few|NA
TGTGCCAGTAGTGCTCGCAGGACTGTGAACACTGAAGCTTTCTTT
CASSARRTVNTEAFF
>TRBV2|TRBJ1-1|many|NA
TGTGCCAGCAGAGGGTGGGAAGGTATGAACACTGAAGCTTTCTTT
CASRGWEGMNTEAFF
>TRBV6-2/TRBV6-3|TRBJ1-5|many|TRBD1
TGTGCCAGCAAACAGGGGGCAAGATTCGGTCAGCCCCAGCATTTT
CASKQGARFGQPQHF
>TRBV6-6|TRBJ1-1|few|NA
TGTGCCAGCAGTTACGACAGGACCCTGAGTAGGGCTGAAGCTTTCTTT
CASSYDRTLSRAEAFF
>TRBV7-2|TRBJ2-3|many|NA
TGTGCCAGCAGCCCATATACTAGGAGGTCAGATACGCAGTATTTT
CASSPYTRRSDTQYF
>TRBV28|TRBJ2-3|many|NA
TGTGCCAGCATTTCCCGCCGGGTCGCCCCAGATACGCAGTATTTT
CASISRRVAPDTQYF
>TRBV5-1|TRBJ2-3|NA|TRBD2
TGCGCCAGCAGCTTGGCCACTAGCGGGGCCTCAGATACGCAGTATTTT
CASSLATSGASDTQYF
>TRBV10-3|TRBJ1-2|NA|NA
TGTGCCATCAGTGATAATGGGTATGGCTACACCTTC
CAISDNGYGYTF
>TRBV3-1|TRBJ1-3|NA|NA
TGTGCCAGCAGCCAAGATGCCCGGCGAGGAAACACCATATATTTT
CASSQDARRGNTIYF
>TRBV20-1|TRBJ1-2|NA|TRBD1
TGCAGGCCCCCCACGGGACAGAAGGGGGGCTACACCTTC
CRPPTGQKGGYTF
>TRBV7-3|TRBJ1-3|many|NA
TGTGCCAGCAGCTTAACGGACTCTGGAAACACCATATATTTT
CASSLTDSGNTIYF
>TRBV5-4|TRBJ2-1|many|NA
TGTGCCAGCAGCTGGGAGCGGTCGGGTGAGCAGTTCTTC
CASSWERSGEQFF
>TRBV29-1|TRBJ2-1|few|TRBD2
TGCAGCGCCAGAAGCGGGAGTTTCTTGAATGAGCAGTTCTTC
CSARSGSFLNEQFF
>TRBV5-1|TRBJ1-2|NA|NA
TGCGCCAGCAGCGGCGGCGCGAGTTTCGGCGGCTACACCTTC
CASSGGASFGGYTF
>TRBV10-1|TRBJ2-1|NA|NA
TGCGTCTGCGGAGTCCGGAGGAATGAGCAGTTCTTC
CVCGVRRNEQFF
>TRBV13|TRBJ2-7|many|NA
TGTGCCAGCAGCCCGACTCCACAGACCTACGAGCAGTACTTC
CASSPTPQTYEQYF
>TRBV19|TRBJ2-2|NA|NA
TGTGCCAGTACCCGGGAGACACAGCCGGTCACCGGGGAGCTGTTTTTT
CASTRETQPVTGELFF
>TRBV20-1|TRBJ2-7|many|NA
TGCAGTGCTAGAGCCGCCCCCGGCGGGGAGCAGTACTTC
CSARAAPGGEQYF
>TRBV7-3|TRBJ1-6|few|TRBD1
TGTGCCAGCAGCTTAACTGGCAGGGGGGAATCACCCCTCCACTTT
CASSLTGRGESPLHF
>TRBV11-1|TRBJ2-5|NA|NA
TGTGCCAGCAGCTTTGCCTATGGTATCCGGGGCGGTACCGAGCAAGAGACCCAGTACTTC
CASSFAYGIRGGTEQETQYF
>TRBV20-1|TRBJ2-3|many|TRBD2
TGCAGTGCGAATGAAGGGACTATCGGGAGGGCCGGACCAGATACGCAGTATTTT
CSANEGTIGRAGPDTQYF
>TRBV28|TRBJ2-3|many|TRBD2
TGTGCCAGCAGCACCGTGACTAGCGGGACTAGCACAGATACGCAGTATTTT
CASSTVTSGTSTDTQYF
>TRBV29-1|TRBJ1-3|few|NA
TGCAGCGTTGTCGGATCTGGAAACACCATATATTTT
CSVVGSGNTIYF
>TRBV12-3/TRBV12-4|TRBJ1-2|many|NA
TGTGCCAGCAGTGACCACCAACTCGTAGCTAACTATGGCTACACCTTC
CASSDHQLVANYGYTF
>TRBV7-9|TRBJ1-2|many|NA
TGTGCCAGCGGCGACCCAACCCGGCGCGGCGGCTACACCTTC
CASGDPTRRGGYTF
>TRBV27|TRBJ2-7|many|TRBD2
TGTGCCAGCAGTTCCTCCGGGACTAGCGGGAGGGTCGACGAGCAGTACTTC
CASSSSGTSGRVDEQYF